Each of the 27 T cell receptor beta chains below was sequenced from the same sample in a study of shared clonotypes between healthy human individuals. TCRdb's table, derived via immunoSEQ multiplex PCR, lists solely in-frame clones and lacks some. The data show about 460,000 clones, roughly three quarters seen once. The sequenced sample consisted of PBMCs. The origin of the receptors is a woman aged 35 to 49 in good health. Some clones in this sample may be carry-over from other donors' samples.

On this clone: Since a far larger clone is one base different, this is likely a read error. The V gene is TRBV6-4, the J gene TRBJ1-1; weak D call: TRBD1 (5 bases). The germline gives CDR1 MRHNA, CDR2 SNTAGT. V was clipped by 3 bases and J by 1 base, with 9 bases between them. This CDR3 region has 14 residues. The DNA for the CDR3 is TGTGCCAGCAGTGAGGTACAGGAGAACACTGAAGCTTTCTTT. Its protein is CASSEVQENTEAFF.

The CDR3: CASSDISGPPTDTQYF. The CDR3 DNA follows: TGCGCCAGCAGTGACATTAGCGGGCCTCCAACAGATACGCAGTATTTT. The rearrangement joins TRBV10-1 to TRBJ2-3, with 7 positions matching TRBD2. Germline V CDR1 and CDR2: WNHNN, SYGVQD (reference sequence). With V trimmed by 3 bases and J by 3 bases, 9 bases remained unmatched. The CDR3 totals 16 residues.

The chain links TRBV19 to TRBJ1-1, with D possibly TRBD1 on 5 matching bases. Germline V CDR1 and CDR2: LNHDA, SQIVND (reference sequence). The CDR3 contains 15 residues. Trimming removed 3 bases from V and 1 base from J, with 12 bases in between. The DNA of the CDR3 is TGTGCCAGTAGTATTTTACTCCAGGGGAACACTGAAGCTTTCTTT. Encoded protein: CASSILLQGNTEAFF.

The CDR3 DNA is TGTGCCAGCAGTTATTTTCCAGCGGCCGCCTACGAGCAGTACTTC. Its protein product is CASSYFPAAAYEQYF. The chain recombines TRBV6-5 with TRBJ2-7, with D possibly matching TRBD2 (5 bases). CDR3 size: 15 residues. V was shortened by 3 bases and J by 2 bases, with 14 bases between the two germline ends. Germline lookup yields CDR1 MNHEY and CDR2 SVGAGI.

The chain recombines TRBV27 with TRBJ2-3; perhaps TRBD2 as D (6 bases). With 3 bases removed from V and 2 bases from J, the gap between germline ends came to 9 bases. The CDR3 runs 14 residues. Germline V gives CDR1 MNHEY, CDR2 SMNVEV (reference sequence). The DNA of the CDR3 is TGTGCCAGCAGTTTGGAACTAGCCACAGATACGCAGTATTTT. Translating it yields CASSLELATDTQYF.

As DNA, the CDR3 is TGTGCCAGCAGCTTCGGACTAGCGGAGACCCAGTACTTC. This encodes CASSFGLAETQYF. The chain employs TRBV7-3 and TRBJ2-5; 9 bases agree with TRBD2. The CDR3 sequence is 13 residues long. Per germline, CDR1 SGHTA and CDR2 FQGTGA. J was trimmed by 5 bases and V by 3 bases; bases with no gene match: 1.

The chain uses TRBV6-5 and TRBJ1-4, with TRBD1 matching 8 bases. The CDR3 totals 15 residues. Germline V gives CDR1 MNHEY, CDR2 SVGAGI. V trimming: 5 bases; J trimming: 5 bases; junction bases outside the gene matches: 7. In DNA form, the CDR3 reads TGTGCCAGCAGTCCCCAGGGGGCCTCGAATGAAAAACTGTTTTTT. This sequence encodes CASSPQGASNEKLFF.

The chain carries TRBV7-9 and TRBJ2-5; D may correspond to TRBD1 or TRBD2 (6 bases each). V lost 5 bases to trimming and J lost 5 bases, with 12 bases between them. The CDR3 loop spans 13 amino acids. Germline V gene lookup returns CDR1 SEHNR and CDR2 FQNEAQ (reference sequence). The CDR3: CASSRGGYETQYF. CDR3 DNA sequence: TGTGCCAGCAGCCGAGGGGGGTACGAGACCCAGTACTTC.

The chain is built from TRBV28 and TRBJ1-4, with TRBD1 as a possible D gene (5 bases). CDR1 is MDHEN and CDR2 is SYDVKM in the germline V gene. Trimming shortened V by 10 bases and J by 4 bases, and 13 bases separated the two germline ends. The CDR3 length is 13 residues. The CDR3 spells CATRGDGNEKLFF. In nucleotides, the CDR3 is TGTGCCACTCGAGGGGACGGTAATGAAAAACTGTTTTTT.

The V call is TRBV7-2, the J call TRBJ2-2, with a possible D match to TRBD1 (6 bases). The CDR3 has 14 amino acids. The V end was cut by 2 bases, the J end by 7 bases, with 11 bases between. Germline CDR1 reads SGHTA; CDR2 reads FQGNSA. CDR3 protein: CASSLYRVDGELFF. DNA for the CDR3: TGTGCCAGCAGCTTATACAGGGTGGACGGGGAGCTGTTTTTT.

Note on this clone: Different DNA sequences within this sample yield the same CDR3. The chain employs TRBV7-9 and TRBJ2-2; D is perhaps TRBD1 (5 bases). Trimming shortened V by 5 bases and J by 5 bases, and 6 bases separated the two germline ends. The CDR3 covers 12 residues. The germline gives CDR1 SEHNR, CDR2 FQNEAQ (reference sequence). The CDR3 reads CASSRGTGELFF. The CDR3 DNA sequence: TGTGCCAGCAGCAGGGGTACCGGGGAGCTGTTTTTT.

Details on this clone: Since a far larger clone is one base different, this is likely a read error. V usage is TRBV12-5 and J usage is TRBJ2-3, with D possibly TRBD2 on 5 matching bases. CDR3 length: 14 amino acids. CDR1 is LGHNT, CDR2 FRNRAP, per germline. This chain's CDR3 is CVSGLGGQGDTQYF. CDR3 sequence (DNA): TGTGTTAGTGGCCTGGGCGGGCAAGGAGATACGCAGTATTTT.

This clone turned up a few times. The chain combines TRBV6-5 with TRBJ1-3, with D possibly matching TRBD1 (6 bases). Looked up from germline, CDR1 is MNHEY and CDR2 is SVGAGI. Deletions cut 2 bases from V and 1 base from J, with 9 bases between. The CDR3 loop spans 15 amino acids. The CDR3 DNA sequence: TGTGCCAGCAGTTACCTCAGGGGTTCTGGAAACACCATATATTTT. Translation gives CASSYLRGSGNTIYF.

The chain joins TRBV27 to TRBJ2-1; 9 bases are a match to TRBD1. The CDR3 is 17 amino acids. Germline lookup yields CDR1 MNHEY and CDR2 SMNVEV (reference sequence). The J segment lost 7 bases and the V segment lost 4 bases, leaving 14 bases of the junction unmatched. The CDR3 bases are TGTGCCAGCAGTTCCCTCCTTCTTAGACAGGGGGGAAATGAGCAGTTCTTC. Protein: CASSSLLLRQGGNEQFF.

The chain combines TRBV5-1 with TRBJ2-3, with 11 bases fitting TRBD2. Per the germline V gene, CDR1 is SGHRS and CDR2 is YFSETQ. Trimming cost V 4 bases and J 3 bases; bases outside gene matches: 7. This CDR3 has 16 residues. The CDR3 region has the DNA TGCGCCAGCAGCCGCAGTGGGACTAGCGGAACAGATACGCAGTATTTT. As protein: CASSRSGTSGTDTQYF.

The chain employs TRBV11-2 and TRBJ1-1; TRBD1 matches 8 bases. CDR1 is SGHAT, CDR2 FQNNGV, per germline. The CDR3 contains 14 residues. The V segment lost 7 bases and the J segment 1 base; nucleotides outside the gene matches: 5. CDR3 protein: CASTNRGRNTEAFF. CDR3 in DNA: TGTGCCAGCACCAACAGGGGGAGGAACACTGAAGCTTTCTTT.

The rearrangement links TRBV14 to TRBJ2-7; tentatively, D is TRBD1 (6 bases). Germline V gene lookup returns CDR1 SGHDN and CDR2 FVKESK. The CDR3 length is 13 residues. V was pared by 4 bases and J by 5 bases, with 12 bases between. The CDR3 DNA is TGTGCCAGCAGCCGAGTCAGGGGCGACGAGCAGTACTTC. This codes for CASSRVRGDEQYF.

For this clone: Different DNA sequences within this sample yield the same CDR3. J is TRBJ2-3 and V is TRBV7-3; 10 bases are shared with TRBD2. With V trimmed by 4 bases and J by 3 bases, 4 bases remained unmatched. CDR1 is SGHTA, CDR2 FQGTGA, per germline. CDR3 size: 15 residues. The CDR3 DNA is TGTGCCAGCAGCTCTAGCGGGAGTAGAACAGATACGCAGTATTTT. It codes for CASSSSGSRTDTQYF.

J is TRBJ2-5 and V is TRBV5-1; D not certain. V shed 0 bases and J shed 0 bases, with 6 bases lying between them. The CDR3 is 14 residues long. CDR1 is SGHRS and CDR2 is YFSETQ in the germline V gene. In DNA, the CDR3 is TGCGCCAGCAGCTTGGGGGGTCACCAAGAGACCCAGTACTTC. Translated: CASSLGGHQETQYF.

The chain links TRBV7-6 to TRBJ2-5; no clear D. Germline CDR1 is SGHVS and CDR2 is FNYEAQ. Trimming took off 2 bases at V and 5 bases at J, with 9 bases between the two ends. The CDR3 is 13 residues long. The CDR3 nucleotides read TGTGCCAGCAGCTTATTTATGGCTGAGACCCAGTACTTC. It translates to CASSLFMAETQYF. Complete variable domain (other parts from reference TRBV7-6 and TRBJ2-5): GAGVSQSPRYKVTKRGQDVALRCDPISGHVSLYWYRQALGQGPEFLTYFNYEAQQDKSGLPNDRFSAERPEGSISTLTIQRTEQRDSAMYRCASSLFMAETQYFGPGTRLLVL.

The chain couples TRBV9 to TRBJ1-1, with 7 positions matching TRBD1. Trimming took 0 bases from V and 0 from J; bases not matched to a gene: 5. Germline V gene lookup returns CDR1 SGDLS and CDR2 YYNGEE. The CDR3 totals 16 residues. The DNA for the CDR3 is TGTGCCAGCAGCGTAGGACAGGGTAACATGAACACTGAAGCTTTCTTT. Translated: CASSVGQGNMNTEAFF. Combining the CDR3 with reference TRBV9 and TRBJ1-1 gives the whole variable domain DSGVTQTPKHLITATGQRVTLRCSPRSGDLSVYWYQQSLDQGLQFLIQYYNGEERAKGNILERFSAQQFPDLHSELNLSSLELGDSALYFCASSVGQGNMNTEAFFGQGTRLTVV.

J is TRBJ1-5 and V is TRBV30, with 7 bases matching TRBD1. The CDR3 is 13 residues long. Trimming removed 5 bases from V and 2 bases from J; junction bases left unmatched: 3. Germline values: CDR1 GTSNPN, CDR2 SVGIG (reference sequence). CDR3 region: CAWRTGGNQPQHF. The CDR3 DNA reads TGTGCCTGGCGTACAGGGGGCAATCAGCCCCAGCATTTT.

Remarks on this clone: A read error may explain this, as a much larger clone is one base away. The gene calls are TRBV2 and TRBJ1-1; D is ambiguous. The CDR3 has 13 residues. Germline values: CDR1 SNHLY, CDR2 FYNNEI. Trimming took off 3 bases at V and 0 bases at J, with 5 bases between the two ends. CDR3 in DNA: TGTGCCAGCAGTGACACAGTGAACACTGAAGCTTTCTTT. Translation: CASSDTVNTEAFF.

With respect to this clone: A read error likely explains this, since a far larger clone differs by one base. This chain uses TRBV11-2 with TRBJ1-2, with a weak D call TRBD1 (5 bases). The CDR3 sequence is 13 residues long. V lost 8 bases, J lost 8 bases, and 18 bases lay in between. CDR1 is SGHAT and CDR2 is FQNNGV in the germline V gene. CDR3 bases: TGTGCCAGCGGACTTACGGGGAGGGGAGGCTACACCTTC. This sequence encodes CASGLTGRGGYTF.

This chain links TRBV27 with TRBJ2-3, with 7 bases matching TRBD1. V was pared by 6 bases and J by 5 bases, with 8 bases of the junction left unmatched. CDR1 MNHEY and CDR2 SMNVEV come from the germline V gene (reference sequence). The CDR3 is 14 residues long. The CDR3 bases are TGTGCCAGCAGATTAACACGACAGGGAGATACGCAGTATTTT. It codes for CASRLTRQGDTQYF.

This chain joins TRBV14 and TRBJ2-7; TRBD2 matches 13 bases. The trim removed 0 bases at V and 6 bases at J, leaving 5 bases unmatched. CDR1 and CDR2 from the germline V gene are SGHDN and FVKESK. This CDR3 is built from 16 residues. CDR3 loop: CASSQEPGLAGLEQYF. CDR3 DNA sequence: TGTGCCAGCAGCCAAGAGCCGGGACTAGCGGGACTCGAGCAGTACTTC.

Notes on this clone: This specimen includes other DNA sequences encoding the same CDR3. The V call is TRBV5-1, the J call TRBJ2-6; D is perhaps TRBD1 (5 bases). This CDR3 is built from 16 residues. Germline lookup yields CDR1 SGHRS and CDR2 YFSETQ. The V end was cut by 0 bases, the J end by 2 bases, with 9 bases between. CDR3 nucleotides: TGCGCCAGCAGCTTGGAGGTAGGGGCTGGGGCCAACGTCCTGACTTTC. It codes for CASSLEVGAGANVLTF.